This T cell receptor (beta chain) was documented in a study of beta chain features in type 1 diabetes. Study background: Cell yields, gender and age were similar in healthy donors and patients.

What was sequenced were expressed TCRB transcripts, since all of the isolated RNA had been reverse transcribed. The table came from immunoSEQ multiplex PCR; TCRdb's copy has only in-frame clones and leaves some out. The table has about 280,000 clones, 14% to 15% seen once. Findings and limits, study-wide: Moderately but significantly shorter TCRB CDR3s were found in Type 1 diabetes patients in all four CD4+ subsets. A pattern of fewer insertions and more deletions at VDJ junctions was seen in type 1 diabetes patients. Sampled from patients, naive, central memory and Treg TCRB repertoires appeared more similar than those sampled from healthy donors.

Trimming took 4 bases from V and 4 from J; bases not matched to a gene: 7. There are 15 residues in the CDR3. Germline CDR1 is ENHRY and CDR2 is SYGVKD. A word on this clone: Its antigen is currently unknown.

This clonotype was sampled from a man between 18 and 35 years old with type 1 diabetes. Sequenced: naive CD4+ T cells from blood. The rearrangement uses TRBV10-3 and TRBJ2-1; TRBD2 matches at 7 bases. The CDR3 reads CAISASSGAYNEQFF. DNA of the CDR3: TGTGCCATCAGTGCCTCTAGCGGAGCTTACAATGAGCAGTTCTTC.